The subject of this entry is one T cell receptor (beta chain). Many counts were recorded for this clonotype. No quality values exist for individual bases; no much larger clone is one base distant. Synthesis of TCR cDNA relied on 5'RACE template switching, a step that introduced a universal primer site along with unique molecular identifiers. Priming for cDNA synthesis came from both the TCR alpha and TCR beta constant segments. Library amplification involved two PCR steps, and the second step added sample barcodes and sequencing adapters. Sequencing of the libraries was done on either Illumina HiSeq 2500 (2x100 bp) or NovaSeq (2x150 bp). In the authors' own workflow: Reads were demultiplexed and collapsed into UMI consensus sequences with MIGEC, and V(D)J alignment was performed with MiXCR. Vaccine-responding clonotypes were identified with edgeR using replicate PBMC samples, with FDR below 0.01 and a log2 fold change above 5 up to day 15 being required. CD4 or CD8 identity was assigned to each bulk clonotype according to whether the clonotype was present at higher abundance in the sequenced CD4 repertoire or the sequenced CD8 repertoire. Clonotype frequencies in memory subsets were weighted by FACS-sorted cell numbers to estimate each clone's distribution across memory phenotypes. TCRdb trimmed public reads at Q25 via fastp, called clones via MiXCR and kept in-frame beta chains. Under each unique CDR3 protein, matching rows form one entry showing the most common genes and DNA. TCRdb, not the authors, supplied the V and J calls. This sample comprises around 29,000 distinct CDR3 sequences, 6.3% of them detected only once. Roughly 25% of the sample is taken by the ten largest.

Explained via the paper, the treatment or condition label denotes: live attenuated yellow fever vaccine strain. A standard Ficoll-Paque protocol was used to isolate PBMCs from peripheral blood. For sorted memory subsets, RNA extraction was done with the RNeasy Micro Kit. The germline V gene provides CDR1 SQVTM and CDR2 ANQGSEA. Trimming at the junction amounts to 4 bases on V and 4 bases on J, and the germline ends lie 5 bases apart. The CDR3 starts with the cysteine, ends with the phenylalanine, and has 11 residues. The entry retains the CDR3 DNA only, 33 bases that are in frame from base 1. The sample comes from a study of T cells after yellow fever vaccination (dated by TCRdb to between 2018 and 2020). With regard to the full study: Memory subsets (EM, EMRA, CM and Tscm) were sorted on a BD FACS Aria III using CD3, CD45RA, CCR7 and CD95 staining. The SMART-Seq v4 Ultra Low Input RNA kit was used to prepare libraries from fractions with low cell numbers. To track T-cell clones before and after primary and booster YFV17D yellow fever vaccination, bulk TCR alpha and beta repertoires were sequenced longitudinally. Two healthy male donors, one aged 18 to 30 and one aged 30 to 40 years, made up the cohort. Blood was drawn at multiple timepoints before and after primary and secondary immunization, with bulk PBMC replicates and cell subsets isolated. Sorting of memory subsets took place on days 0, 15 and 45 and at 18 months after primary vaccination, as well as on days 0, 15 and 45 after the 30-year booster. What the research found in general, with its limitations: Because abundant contaminating clonotypes from the bulk population could be contained in FACS-sorted repertoires, computational filtering was required. The secondary T-cell response was weaker than the primary response but faster, peaking on day 5 instead of day 15. The study included only a couple of donors, which limits how far the findings can be generalized. In the sorted memory subsets on day 0, nearly all of the vaccine-responding clonotypes fell below detection. A small share of clonotypes occurred in both CD4 and CD8 compartments, likely arising from convergent recombination. After the booster, most clones that had expanded after primary vaccination were detected again (nearly 98% of CD4 and more than 85% of CD8), suggesting broad maintenance of memory.

The V and J genes are TRBV29-1 and TRBJ2-1; perhaps TRBD1 is the D gene, with 5 bases matching. The starting material was PBMCs, either bulk or a sorted T-cell subset (CD4+, CD8+, memory, or dextramer-sorted; not recorded which), obtained on the day of the yellow fever booster vaccination. This clonotype was sampled from a man aged 25-40 years who received the YFV17D yellow fever vaccine. The CDR3 is CSVAGYNEQFF. The DNA reads TGCAGCGTTGCAGGGTACAATGAGCAGTTCTTC.